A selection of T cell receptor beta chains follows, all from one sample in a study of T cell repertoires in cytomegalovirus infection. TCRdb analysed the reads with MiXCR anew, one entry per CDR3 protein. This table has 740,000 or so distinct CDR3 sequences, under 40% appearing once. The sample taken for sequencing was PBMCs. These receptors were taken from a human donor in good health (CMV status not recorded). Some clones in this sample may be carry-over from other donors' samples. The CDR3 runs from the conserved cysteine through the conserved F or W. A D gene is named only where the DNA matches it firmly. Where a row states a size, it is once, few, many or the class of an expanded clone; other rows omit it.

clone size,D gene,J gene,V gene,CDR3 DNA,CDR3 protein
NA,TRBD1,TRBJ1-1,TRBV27,TGTGCCAGCAGTTTATCCCGGGACAGGGGGCTTGAAGCTTTCTTT,CASSLSRDRGLEAFF
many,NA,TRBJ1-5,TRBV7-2,TGTGCCAGCAGCTTAGAGACAGGTCGTCAACAGCCCCAGCATTTT,CASSLETGRQQPQHF
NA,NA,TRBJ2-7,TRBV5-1,TGCGCCAGCAGCTTTCTCGGGGAAGACTACGAGCAGTACTTC,CASSFLGEDYEQYF
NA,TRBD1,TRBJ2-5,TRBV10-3,TGTGCCACCCGGGGGACAGGGCAAGAGACCCAGTACTTC,CATRGTGQETQYF
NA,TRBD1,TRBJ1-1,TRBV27,TGTGCCAGCAGCCGGGACAGCCTACTCACTGAAGCTTTCTTT,CASSRDSLLTEAFF
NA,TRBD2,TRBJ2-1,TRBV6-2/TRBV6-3,TGTGCCAGCAGTTACTCGCGACTAGCGGGGGCAAACAATGAGCAGTTCTTC,CASSYSRLAGANNEQFF
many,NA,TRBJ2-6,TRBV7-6,TGTGCCAGCAGCTTAGGGGGGGCCTCTGGGGCCAACGTCCTGACTTTC,CASSLGGASGANVLTF
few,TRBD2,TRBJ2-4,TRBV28,TGTGCCAGCAGTCGCCCGGGACTAGGAAAAAACATTCAGTACTTC,CASSRPGLGKNIQYF
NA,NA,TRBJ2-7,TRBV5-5,TGTGCCAGCAGCTTTGACAGCTCCTACGAGCAGTACTTC,CASSFDSSYEQYF
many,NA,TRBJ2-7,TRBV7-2,TGTGCCAGCAGCTTGTCTGGGGGAGGCTCCTACGAGCAGTACTTC,CASSLSGGGSYEQYF
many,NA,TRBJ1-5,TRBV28,TGTGCCAGCTATCGGACAGACCCAGGAGATCAGCCCCAGCATTTT,CASYRTDPGDQPQHF
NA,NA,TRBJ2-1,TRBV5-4,TGTGCCAGCAGCCCCTCGACAGGCAACCTCTACAATGAGCAGTTCTTC,CASSPSTGNLYNEQFF
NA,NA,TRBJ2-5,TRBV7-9,TGTGCCAGCAGCCTATTTTCCGGGCAAGAGACCCAGTACTTC,CASSLFSGQETQYF
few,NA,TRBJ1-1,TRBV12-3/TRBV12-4,TGTGCCAGCAGTTTTCTTCTGCGTACTGAAGCTTTCTTT,CASSFLLRTEAFF